What follows are 23 T cell receptor beta chains derived from one specimen sequenced in a study of cytomegalovirus exposure and HLA in healthy donors. Amplification used 60 Vbeta primers and 13 Jbeta primers. This table comes from immunoSEQ multiplex PCR, and its TCRdb copy is limited to in-frame clones, with some not included. The sample shows over 85,000 clones, about 90% of them seen only once. Sequencing used PBMCs. These receptors came from a man between 40 and 49 years old in good health and CMV-seronegative.

The chain carries TRBV19 and TRBJ1-5; the match to TRBD1 covers 8 bases. The germline V gene has CDR1 LNHDA and CDR2 SQIVND (reference sequence). Unmatched junction bases numbered 11, after V lost 6 bases and J lost 7 bases. The CDR3 runs 15 residues. CDR3 sequence: CASRAQGAQVQPQHF. For the CDR3, the DNA is TGTGCCAGTAGGGCCCAGGGGGCTCAGGTGCAGCCCCAGCATTTT.

V is TRBV9 and J is TRBJ2-7; 8 bases are a match to TRBD1. Trimming cost V 4 bases and J 4 bases; bases outside gene matches: 10. CDR3 length equals 15 residues. Germline CDR1 and CDR2: SGDLS and YYNGEE. CDR3 region: CASSNSDRGPYEQYF. The CDR3 nucleotides are TGTGCCAGCAGCAACTCCGACAGGGGCCCTTACGAGCAGTACTTC.

The gene calls are TRBV7-8 and TRBJ1-2; D remains ambiguous. Trimming removed 5 bases from V and 2 bases from J, with 15 bases in between. The CDR3 totals 15 residues. Germline CDR1 and CDR2: SGHVS and FQNEAQ. The CDR3 region has the DNA TGTGCCAGCAGCCCGGGATGGCCCACAAACTATGGCTACACCTTC. Protein: CASSPGWPTNYGYTF.

The chain is built from TRBV5-6 and TRBJ2-7, with D possibly being TRBD1 (6 bases). The V end lost 1 base, the J end lost 3 bases, and 8 bases lay between the germline ends. The V gene's germline CDR1 is SGHDT and CDR2 YYEEEE. The CDR3 length is 13 residues. The CDR3 region has the DNA TGTGCCAGCAGCTTGACAGGGATCTACGAGCAGTACTTC. Amino acids: CASSLTGIYEQYF. Looking up the rest from reference TRBV5-6 and TRBJ2-7 gives the full variable domain: DAGVTQSPTHLIKTRGQQVTLRCSPKSGHDTVSWYQQALGQGPQFIFQYYEEEERQRGNFPDRFSGHQFPNYSSELNVNALLLGDSALYLCASSLTGIYEQYFGPGTRLTVT.

J is TRBJ1-5 and V is TRBV5-1; the D gene is possibly TRBD1 (5 bases). The germline V gene has CDR1 SGHRS and CDR2 YFSETQ. V gave up 4 bases and J gave up 5 bases, with 13 bases separating them. This CDR3 spans 14 amino acids. This CDR3 is CASSLGGSDQPQHF. DNA of the CDR3: TGCGCCAGCAGCCTCGGGGGATCCGATCAGCCCCAGCATTTT.

This clone has just a few counts. The chain carries TRBV5-4 and TRBJ1-2; 8 nucleotides agree with TRBD1. From germline, CDR1 is SGHNT and CDR2 YYREEE (reference sequence). The CDR3 consists of 13 residues. V was clipped by 4 bases and J by 8 bases; unmatched bases: 7. DNA of the CDR3: TGTGCCAGCAGCCAGGCAGGGGGCGGCGGCTACACCTTC. The encoded protein is CASSQAGGGGYTF.

The V gene is TRBV15, the J gene TRBJ1-5; D not certain. Germline loops: CDR1 LNHNV, CDR2 YYDKDF (reference sequence). Trimming pared 0 bases from V and 2 bases from J, leaving 11 bases between. The CDR3 is made up of 16 amino acids. Here the CDR3 DNA reads TGTGCCACCAGCAGAGAGGGGAAGGGAGGCAATCAGCCCCAGCATTTT. Its protein is CATSREGKGGNQPQHF.

This clone was recorded only once. This chain joins TRBV10-3 and TRBJ1-6, with 7 bases lining up with TRBD1. Germline loops: CDR1 ENHRY, CDR2 SYGVKD. The V and J ends lost 6 bases and 7 bases, in that order; junction bases with no gene match: 9. The CDR3 is made up of 15 amino acids. The CDR3 sequence: CAIRPEDRTNSPLHF. CDR3 sequence (DNA): TGTGCCATCAGGCCTGAGGACAGGACGAATTCACCCCTCCACTTT.

The rearrangement links TRBV6-1 to TRBJ1-2; D is uncertain. The CDR3 totals 15 residues. The V and J ends lost 4 bases and 1 base respectively, with 13 bases between them. The germline CDR1 and CDR2 sequences are MNHNS and SASEGT. In nucleotides, the CDR3 is TGTGCCAGCAGTGTGCCCCGGGGAGTTAACTATGGCTACACCTTC. This translates into CASSVPRGVNYGYTF.

V usage is TRBV6-5 and J usage is TRBJ1-6, with a possible D match to TRBD1 (6 bases). Looked up from germline, CDR1 is MNHEY and CDR2 is SVGAGI. V gave up 1 base and J gave up 10 bases, with 11 bases separating them. The CDR3 consists of 14 residues. The chain's CDR3 is CASSYLGADSPLHF. DNA of the CDR3: TGTGCCAGCAGTTACTTGGGGGCAGACTCACCCCTCCACTTT.

The gene calls are TRBV6-6 and TRBJ2-7, with a tentative D call TRBD2 (6 bases). The CDR3 has 14 amino acids. Germline lookup yields CDR1 MNHNY and CDR2 SVGAGI (reference sequence). The germline V and J ends were trimmed by 5 bases and 3 bases, with 14 bases remaining between them. The CDR3 DNA reads as TGTGCCAGCAGTGAGCCGGGACTCCACTACGAGCAGTACTTC. This encodes CASSEPGLHYEQYF.

The V and J genes are TRBV6-1 and TRBJ1-5; 10 nucleotides agree with TRBD1. The V segment lost 4 bases and the J segment 5 bases; nucleotides outside the gene matches: 5. This CDR3 has 15 residues. Per the germline V gene, CDR1 is MNHNS and CDR2 is SASEGT. The CDR3 coding sequence is TGTGCCAGCAGTGTAGGGGGGACAGGGGATCAGCCCCAGCATTTT. It specifies CASSVGGTGDQPQHF.

The chain links TRBV15 to TRBJ1-2; TRBD1 might be the D (5 bases). The CDR3 loop spans 15 amino acids. V lost 6 bases and J 2 bases, leaving 16 bases between the germline ends. Germline V gene sequence: CDR1 LNHNV, CDR2 YYDKDF (reference sequence). The CDR3 DNA follows: TGTGCCACCAGGGCGAGTGGGGGGGGGAACTATGGCTACACCTTC. As protein: CATRASGGGNYGYTF.

The chain combines TRBV5-4 with TRBJ2-5, with D possibly matching TRBD1 (6 bases). The germline V gene encodes CDR1 SGHNT and CDR2 YYREEE (reference sequence). The germline V and J ends were trimmed by 4 bases and 4 bases, with 8 bases remaining between them. This CDR3 has 12 residues. In DNA, the CDR3 is TGTGCCAGCAGCCTACAGGGAGAGACCCAGTACTTC. This translates into CASSLQGETQYF.

The chain uses TRBV6-5 and TRBJ2-2, with 7 bases lining up with TRBD1. This CDR3 spans 16 amino acids. Germline V gene data show CDR1 as MNHEY and CDR2 as SVGAGI. The V segment lost 4 bases and the J segment 1 base; nucleotides outside the gene matches: 6. The CDR3 loop is CASSSPGQLNTGELFF. The CDR3 DNA reads as TGTGCCAGCAGTTCCCCGGGACAGTTGAACACCGGGGAGCTGTTTTTT.

V is TRBV9 and J is TRBJ2-2; D unresolved. Germline V gives CDR1 SGDLS, CDR2 YYNGEE. Trimming pared 0 bases from V and 0 bases from J, leaving 6 bases between. There are 15 residues in the CDR3. This CDR3 reads CASSVGPANTGELFF. In DNA form, the CDR3 reads TGTGCCAGCAGCGTAGGGCCAGCGAACACCGGGGAGCTGTTTTTT.

The chain carries TRBV5-1 and TRBJ2-2, with TRBD2 identical over 7 bases. Germline loops: CDR1 SGHRS, CDR2 YFSETQ. The CDR3 has 14 amino acids. The J segment lost 8 bases and the V segment lost 0 bases, leaving 4 bases of the junction unmatched. CDR3: CASSLASGAGELFF. The DNA for the CDR3 is TGCGCCAGCAGCTTGGCCAGCGGGGCTGGGGAGCTGTTTTTT.

The genes are TRBV28 and TRBJ1-6; 7 bases fit TRBD1. In germline, CDR1 is MDHEN, CDR2 SYDVKM. V lost 8 bases and J lost 8; bases outside the gene matches: 15. There are 16 residues in the CDR3. DNA for the CDR3: TGTGCCAGCGGATCCAGAAAGGGGGCCAGGGATTCACCCCTCCACTTT. This encodes CASGSRKGARDSPLHF.

The rearrangement joins TRBV5-1 to TRBJ1-1; tentatively, D is TRBD1 (6 bases). This CDR3 is 15 amino acids long. Germline CDR1 and CDR2: SGHRS and YFSETQ. V was trimmed by 0 bases and J by 0 bases, leaving 9 bases between them. CDR3 nucleotide sequence: TGCGCCAGCAGCTTGGGGGACATCCTGAACACTGAAGCTTTCTTT. Its protein is CASSLGDILNTEAFF.

This rearrangement joins TRBV29-1 to TRBJ1-2; no clear D. Trimming shortened V by 4 bases and J by 6 bases, and 9 bases separated the two germline ends. This CDR3 is built from 11 residues. The germline gives CDR1 SQVTM, CDR2 ANQGSEA. CDR3 region: CSVGISDGYTF. Here the CDR3 DNA reads TGCAGCGTTGGAATTTCAGATGGCTACACCTTC.

This chain links TRBV30 with TRBJ1-3; no clear D. V was trimmed by 0 bases and J by 8 bases, leaving 8 bases between them. The CDR3 is 12 residues long. CDR1 GTSNPN and CDR2 SVGIG come from the germline V gene (reference sequence). The CDR3 loop reads CAWSVLADTIYF. The CDR3 DNA reads TGTGCCTGGAGTGTCCTAGCGGACACCATATATTTT.

This chain connects TRBV5-1 to TRBJ1-1; 7 nucleotides match TRBD1. This CDR3 spans 16 amino acids. Unmatched junction bases numbered 9, after V lost 4 bases and J lost 0 bases. Germline CDR1 SGHRS, CDR2 YFSETQ. CDR3 nucleotides: TGCGCCAGCAGCCGCTCCGGACAGGCGCTGAACACTGAAGCTTTCTTT. Its translation is CASSRSGQALNTEAFF. The full variable domain, its missing parts supplied by reference TRBV5-1 and TRBJ1-1, is KAGVTQTPRYLIKTRGQQVTLSCSPISGHRSVSWYQQTPGQGLQFLFEYFSETQRNKGNFPGRFSGRQFSNSRSEMNVSTLELGDSALYLCASSRSGQALNTEAFFGQGTRLTVV.

This chain joins TRBV6-1 and TRBJ1-2, with D uncertain. Germline V CDR1 and CDR2: MNHNS, SASEGT. V was trimmed by 1 base and J by 1 base, leaving 16 bases between them. The CDR3 length is 17 residues. The CDR3 spells CASSEDLGRYFNYGYTF. CDR3 DNA sequence: TGTGCCAGCAGTGAAGATCTCGGCAGGTATTTTAACTATGGCTACACCTTC.